This T cell receptor beta chain emerged from a study of blood T cell repertoires in COVID-19. About the research overall: Samples of COVID-19 (acute and convalescent) were obtained from the United States, Italy and Spain.

CDR3 size: 16 residues. Trimming cost V 0 bases and J 3 bases; bases outside gene matches: 7. Germline V gene data show CDR1 as SGHRS and CDR2 as YFSETQ. This table comes from immunoSEQ multiplex PCR, and its TCRdb copy is limited to in-frame clones, with some not included. The sample lists 200,000 to 250,000 clones, 75% to 90% occurring once. What was sequenced was peripheral blood. This TCR was sampled from a man between 60 and 75 years old who had recovered from COVID-19. The chain links TRBV5-1 to TRBJ2-3; 7 nucleotides match TRBD2. CDR3 nucleotide sequence: TGCGCCAGCAGCTTGGAGGTAGCGGGTGGAACAGATACGCAGTATTTT. Translation gives CASSLEVAGGTDTQYF. Full variable domain (missing parts from reference TRBV5-1 and TRBJ2-3): KAGVTQTPRYLIKTRGQQVTLSCSPISGHRSVSWYQQTPGQGLQFLFEYFSETQRNKGNFPGRFSGRQFSNSRSEMNVSTLELGDSALYLCASSLEVAGGTDTQYFGPGTRLTVL.